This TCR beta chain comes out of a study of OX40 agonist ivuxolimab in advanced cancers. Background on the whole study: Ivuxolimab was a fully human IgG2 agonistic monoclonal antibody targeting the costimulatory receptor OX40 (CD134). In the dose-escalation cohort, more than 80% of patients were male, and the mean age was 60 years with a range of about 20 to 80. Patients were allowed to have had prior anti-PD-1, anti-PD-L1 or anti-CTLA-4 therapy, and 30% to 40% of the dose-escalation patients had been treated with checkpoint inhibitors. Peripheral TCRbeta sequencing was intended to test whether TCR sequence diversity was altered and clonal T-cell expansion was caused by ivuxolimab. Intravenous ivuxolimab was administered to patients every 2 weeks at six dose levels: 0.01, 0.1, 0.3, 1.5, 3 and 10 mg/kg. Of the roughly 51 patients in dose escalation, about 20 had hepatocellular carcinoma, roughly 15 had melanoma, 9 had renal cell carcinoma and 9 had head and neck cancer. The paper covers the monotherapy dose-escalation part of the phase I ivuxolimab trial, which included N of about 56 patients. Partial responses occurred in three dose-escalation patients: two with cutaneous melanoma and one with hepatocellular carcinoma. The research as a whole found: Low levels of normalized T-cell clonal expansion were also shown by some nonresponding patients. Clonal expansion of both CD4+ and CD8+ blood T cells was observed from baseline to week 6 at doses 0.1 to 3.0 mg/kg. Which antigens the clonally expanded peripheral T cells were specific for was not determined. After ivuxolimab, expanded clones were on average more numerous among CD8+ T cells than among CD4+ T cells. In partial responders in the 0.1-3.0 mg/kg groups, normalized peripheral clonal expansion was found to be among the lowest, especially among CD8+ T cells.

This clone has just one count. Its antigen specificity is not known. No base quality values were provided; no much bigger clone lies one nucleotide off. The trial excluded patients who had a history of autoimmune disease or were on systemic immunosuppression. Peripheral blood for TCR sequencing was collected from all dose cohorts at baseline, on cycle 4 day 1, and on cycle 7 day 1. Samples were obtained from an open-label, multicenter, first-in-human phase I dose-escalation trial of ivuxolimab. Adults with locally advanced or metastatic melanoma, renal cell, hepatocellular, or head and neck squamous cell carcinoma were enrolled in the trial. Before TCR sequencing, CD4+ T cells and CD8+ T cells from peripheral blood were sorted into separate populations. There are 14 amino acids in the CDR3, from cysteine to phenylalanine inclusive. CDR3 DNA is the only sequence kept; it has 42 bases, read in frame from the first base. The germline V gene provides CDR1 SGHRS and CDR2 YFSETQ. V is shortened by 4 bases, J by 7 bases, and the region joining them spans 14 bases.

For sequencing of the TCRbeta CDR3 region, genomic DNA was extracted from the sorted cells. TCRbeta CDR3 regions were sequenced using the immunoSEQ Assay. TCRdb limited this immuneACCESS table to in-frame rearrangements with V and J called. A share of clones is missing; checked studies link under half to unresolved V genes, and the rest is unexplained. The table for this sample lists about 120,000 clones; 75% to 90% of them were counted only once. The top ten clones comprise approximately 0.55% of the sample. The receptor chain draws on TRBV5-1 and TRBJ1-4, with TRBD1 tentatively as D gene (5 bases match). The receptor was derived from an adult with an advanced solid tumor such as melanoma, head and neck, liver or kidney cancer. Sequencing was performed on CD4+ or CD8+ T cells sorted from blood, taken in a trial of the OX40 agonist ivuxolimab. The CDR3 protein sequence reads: CASSLDRDGEKLFF. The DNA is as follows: TGCGCCAGCAGCCTTGACAGAGACGGTGAAAAACTGTTTTTT.